This T cell receptor (beta chain) was profiled in a study of CXCR3-negative and CXCR3-positive naive CD8 T cells. Overall study context: Sequencing gave 140 million or so TRB reads overall, about 1.5 +/- 0.3 million per library. General study findings and limits: For CXCR3-positive naive cells, TRB CDR3s were more hydrophobic than those of CXCR3-negative naive cells. Diversity proved comparably high across both naive subsets and much lower in memory CD8+ cells.

Germline V gene data show CDR1 as DFQATT and CDR2 as SNEGSKA (reference sequence). The CDR3 sequence is 15 residues long. Worth noting for this clonotype: What it binds is not known.

It was by 5' RACE with UMI labels that the TRB cDNA libraries were prepared. TCRdb reprocessed the 5' RACE reads, keeping one entry per CDR3 protein, no DNA. The record lists over 80,000 distinct CDR3 sequences, of which the ten most abundant hold roughly 1.6%. Within the CD8+ T cell compartment, naive cells were CD45RO-CCR7+CD27+CD95-. V gene TRBV20-1 combines with J gene TRBJ2-1. The sample taken for sequencing was naive CXCR3- CD8+ T cells from blood. Indicated subset: CD45RO-CCR7+CD27+CD95- naive CD8+ T cells lacking CXCR3 (TNR3-). This sequence was found in a human donor in good health. Some clones in this sample may be carry-over from other donors' samples. The CDR3 spells CSARDLWLQLNEQFF.